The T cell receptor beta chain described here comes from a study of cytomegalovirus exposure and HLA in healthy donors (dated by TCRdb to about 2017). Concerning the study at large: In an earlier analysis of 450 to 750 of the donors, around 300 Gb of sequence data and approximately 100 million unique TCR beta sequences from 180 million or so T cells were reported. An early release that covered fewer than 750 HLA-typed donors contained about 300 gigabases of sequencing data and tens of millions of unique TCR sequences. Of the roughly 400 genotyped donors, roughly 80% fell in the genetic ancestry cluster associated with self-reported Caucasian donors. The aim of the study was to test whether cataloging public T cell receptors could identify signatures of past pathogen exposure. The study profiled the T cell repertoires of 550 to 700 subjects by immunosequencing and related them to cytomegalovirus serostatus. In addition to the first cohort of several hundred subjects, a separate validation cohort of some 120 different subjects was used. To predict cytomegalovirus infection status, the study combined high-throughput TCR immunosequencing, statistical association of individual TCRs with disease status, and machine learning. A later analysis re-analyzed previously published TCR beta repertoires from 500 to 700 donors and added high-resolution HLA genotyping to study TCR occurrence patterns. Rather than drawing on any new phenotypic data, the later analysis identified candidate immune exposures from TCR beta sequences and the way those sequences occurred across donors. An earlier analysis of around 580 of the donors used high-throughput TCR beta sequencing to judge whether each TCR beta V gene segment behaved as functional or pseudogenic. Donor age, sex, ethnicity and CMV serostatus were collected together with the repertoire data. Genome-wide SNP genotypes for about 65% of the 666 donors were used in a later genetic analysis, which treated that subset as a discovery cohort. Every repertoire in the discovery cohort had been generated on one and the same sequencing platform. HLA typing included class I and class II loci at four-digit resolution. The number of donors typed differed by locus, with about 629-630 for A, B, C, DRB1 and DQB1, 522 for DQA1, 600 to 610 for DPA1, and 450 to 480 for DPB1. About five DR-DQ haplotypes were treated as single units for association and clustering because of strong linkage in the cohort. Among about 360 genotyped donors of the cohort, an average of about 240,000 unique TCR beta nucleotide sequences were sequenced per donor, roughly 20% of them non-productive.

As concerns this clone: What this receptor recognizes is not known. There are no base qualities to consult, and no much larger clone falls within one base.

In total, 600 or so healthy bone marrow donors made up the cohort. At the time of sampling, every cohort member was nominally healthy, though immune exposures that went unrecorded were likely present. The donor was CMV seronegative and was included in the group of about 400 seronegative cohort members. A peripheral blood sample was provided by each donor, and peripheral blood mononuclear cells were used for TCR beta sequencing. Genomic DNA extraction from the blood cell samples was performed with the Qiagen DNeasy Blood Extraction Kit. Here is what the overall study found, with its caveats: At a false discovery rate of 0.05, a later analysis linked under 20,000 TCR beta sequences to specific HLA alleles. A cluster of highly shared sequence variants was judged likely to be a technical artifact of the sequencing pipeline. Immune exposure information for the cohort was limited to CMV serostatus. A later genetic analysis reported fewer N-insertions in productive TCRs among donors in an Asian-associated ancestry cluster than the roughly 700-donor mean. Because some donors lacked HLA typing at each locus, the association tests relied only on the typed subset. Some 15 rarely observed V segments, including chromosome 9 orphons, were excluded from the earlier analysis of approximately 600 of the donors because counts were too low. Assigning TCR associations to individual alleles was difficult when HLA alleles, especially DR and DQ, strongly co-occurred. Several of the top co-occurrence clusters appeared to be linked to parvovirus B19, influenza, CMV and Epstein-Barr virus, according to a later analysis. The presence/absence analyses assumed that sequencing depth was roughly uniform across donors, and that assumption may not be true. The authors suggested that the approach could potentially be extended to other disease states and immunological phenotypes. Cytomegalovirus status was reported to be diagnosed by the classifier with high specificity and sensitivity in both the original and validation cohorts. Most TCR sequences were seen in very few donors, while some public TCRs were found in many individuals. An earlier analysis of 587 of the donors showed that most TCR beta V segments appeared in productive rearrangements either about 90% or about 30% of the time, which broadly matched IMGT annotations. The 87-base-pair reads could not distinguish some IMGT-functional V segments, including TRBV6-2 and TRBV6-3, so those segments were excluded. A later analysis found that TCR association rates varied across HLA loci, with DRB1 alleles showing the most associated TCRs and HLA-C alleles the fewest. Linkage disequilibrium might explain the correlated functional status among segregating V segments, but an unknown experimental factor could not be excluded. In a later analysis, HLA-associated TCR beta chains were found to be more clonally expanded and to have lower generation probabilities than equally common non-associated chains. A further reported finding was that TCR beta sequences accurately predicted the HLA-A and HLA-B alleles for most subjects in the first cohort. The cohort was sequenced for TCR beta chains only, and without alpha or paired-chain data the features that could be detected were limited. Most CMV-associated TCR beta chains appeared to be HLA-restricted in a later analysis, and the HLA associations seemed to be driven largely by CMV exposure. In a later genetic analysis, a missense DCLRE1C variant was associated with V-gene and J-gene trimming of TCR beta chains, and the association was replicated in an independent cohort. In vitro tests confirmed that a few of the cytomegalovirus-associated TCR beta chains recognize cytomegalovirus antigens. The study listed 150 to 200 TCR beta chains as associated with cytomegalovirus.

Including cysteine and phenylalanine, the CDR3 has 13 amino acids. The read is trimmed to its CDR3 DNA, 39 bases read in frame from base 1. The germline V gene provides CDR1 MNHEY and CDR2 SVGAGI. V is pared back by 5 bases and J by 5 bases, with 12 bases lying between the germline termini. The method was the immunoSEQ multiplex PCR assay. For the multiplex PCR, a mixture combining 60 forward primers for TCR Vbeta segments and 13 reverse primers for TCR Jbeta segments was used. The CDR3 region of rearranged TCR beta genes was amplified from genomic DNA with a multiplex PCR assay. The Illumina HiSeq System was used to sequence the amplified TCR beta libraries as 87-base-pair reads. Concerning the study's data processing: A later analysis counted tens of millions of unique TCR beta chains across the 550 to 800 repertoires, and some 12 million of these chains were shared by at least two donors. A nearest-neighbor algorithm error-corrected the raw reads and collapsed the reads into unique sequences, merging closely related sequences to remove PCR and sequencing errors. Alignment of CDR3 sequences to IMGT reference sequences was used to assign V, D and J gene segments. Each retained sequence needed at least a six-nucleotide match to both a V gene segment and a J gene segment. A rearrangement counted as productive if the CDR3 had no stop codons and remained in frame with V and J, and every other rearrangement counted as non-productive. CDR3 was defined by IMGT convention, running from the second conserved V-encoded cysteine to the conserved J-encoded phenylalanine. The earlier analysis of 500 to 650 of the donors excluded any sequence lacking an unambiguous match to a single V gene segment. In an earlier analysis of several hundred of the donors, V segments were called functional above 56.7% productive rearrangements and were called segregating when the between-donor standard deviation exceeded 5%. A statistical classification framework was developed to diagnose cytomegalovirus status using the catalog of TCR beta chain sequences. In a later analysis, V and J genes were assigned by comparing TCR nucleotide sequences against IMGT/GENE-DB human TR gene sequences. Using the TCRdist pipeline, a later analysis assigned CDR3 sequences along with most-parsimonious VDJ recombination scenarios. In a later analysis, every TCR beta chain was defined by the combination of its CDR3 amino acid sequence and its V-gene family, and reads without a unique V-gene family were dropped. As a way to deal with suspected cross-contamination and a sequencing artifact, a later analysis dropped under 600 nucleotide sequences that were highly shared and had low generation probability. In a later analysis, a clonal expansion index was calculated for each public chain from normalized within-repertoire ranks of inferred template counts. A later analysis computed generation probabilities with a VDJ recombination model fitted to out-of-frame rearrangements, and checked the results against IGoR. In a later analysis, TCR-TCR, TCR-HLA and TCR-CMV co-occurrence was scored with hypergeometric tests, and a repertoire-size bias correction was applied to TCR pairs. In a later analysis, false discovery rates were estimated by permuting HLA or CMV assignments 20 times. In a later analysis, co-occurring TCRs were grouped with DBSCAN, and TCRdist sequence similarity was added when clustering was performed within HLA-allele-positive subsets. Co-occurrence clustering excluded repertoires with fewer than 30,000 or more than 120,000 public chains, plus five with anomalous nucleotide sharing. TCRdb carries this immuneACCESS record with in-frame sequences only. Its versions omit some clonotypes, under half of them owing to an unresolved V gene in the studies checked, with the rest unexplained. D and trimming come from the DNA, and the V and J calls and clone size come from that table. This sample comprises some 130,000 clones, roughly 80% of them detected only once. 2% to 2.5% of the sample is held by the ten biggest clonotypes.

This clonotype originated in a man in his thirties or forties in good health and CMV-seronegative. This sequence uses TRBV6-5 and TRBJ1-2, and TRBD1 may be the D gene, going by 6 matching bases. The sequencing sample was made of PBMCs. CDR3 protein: CASSGTGSYGYTF. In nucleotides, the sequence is TGTGCCAGCAGTGGAACAGGGAGTTATGGCTACACCTTC.